This section outlines one T cell receptor (beta chain) sequence together with its context. The source of the sample is a study of shared clonotypes between healthy human individuals. Background on the study: Serving as donors were two women and three men, whose ages spanned 18 to 49.

The repertoire was sequenced with immunoSEQ multiplex PCR; TCRdb's copy has only in-frame clones and lacks some. This sample yields a few million clones, of which over 85% are seen a single time; 0.11% to 0.15% belongs to the top ten. V lost 5 bases to trimming and J lost 3 bases; unmatched junction nucleotides: 5. The germline V gene encodes CDR1 SGHTA and CDR2 FQGNSA. The CDR3 is made up of 14 amino acids. J is TRBJ2-7 and V is TRBV7-2, with 9 bases lining up with TRBD1. The TCR sequence derives from a man aged 18 to 29 in good health. The sequenced material came from naive CD4+ T cells sorted from blood. Specified subset: CD45RA+ positively selected. CDR3 protein: CASSLGTGLYEQYF. The CDR3 coding sequence is TGTGCCAGCAGCCTTGGGACAGGGCTCTACGAGCAGTACTTC. Looking up the rest from reference TRBV7-2 and TRBJ2-7 gives the full variable domain: GAGVSQSPSNKVTEKGKDVELRCDPISGHTALYWYRQSLGQGLEFLIYFQGNSAPDKSGLPSDRFSAERTGGSVSTLTIQRTQQEDSAVYLCASSLGTGLYEQYFGPGTRLTVT.